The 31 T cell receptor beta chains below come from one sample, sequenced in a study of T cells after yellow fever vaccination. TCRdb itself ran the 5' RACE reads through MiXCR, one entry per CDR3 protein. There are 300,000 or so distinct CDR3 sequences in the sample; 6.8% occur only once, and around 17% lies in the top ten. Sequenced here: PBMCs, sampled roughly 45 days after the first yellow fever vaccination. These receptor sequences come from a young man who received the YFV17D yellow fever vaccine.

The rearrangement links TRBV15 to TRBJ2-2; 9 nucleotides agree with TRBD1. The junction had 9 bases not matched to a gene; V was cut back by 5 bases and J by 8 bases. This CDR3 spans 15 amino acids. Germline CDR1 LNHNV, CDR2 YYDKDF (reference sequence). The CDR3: CATSFGTGFWGELFF. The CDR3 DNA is TGTGCCACCAGCTTCGGGACAGGGTTCTGGGGGGAGCTGTTTTTT.

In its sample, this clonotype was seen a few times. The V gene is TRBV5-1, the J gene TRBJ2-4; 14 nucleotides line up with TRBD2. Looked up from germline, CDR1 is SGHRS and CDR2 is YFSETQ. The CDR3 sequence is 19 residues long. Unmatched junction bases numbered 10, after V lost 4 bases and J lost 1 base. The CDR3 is CASSTRGLAGDLAKNIQYF. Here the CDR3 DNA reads TGCGCCAGCAGCACCCGGGGACTAGCGGGAGATCTGGCCAAAAACATTCAGTACTTC.

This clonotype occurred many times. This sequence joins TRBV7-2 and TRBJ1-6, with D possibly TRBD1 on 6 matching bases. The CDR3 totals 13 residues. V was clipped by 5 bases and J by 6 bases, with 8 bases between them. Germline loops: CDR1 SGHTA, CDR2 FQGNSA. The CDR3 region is CASSTRGNSPLHF. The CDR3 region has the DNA TGTGCCAGCAGCACCAGGGGTAATTCACCCCTCCACTTT.

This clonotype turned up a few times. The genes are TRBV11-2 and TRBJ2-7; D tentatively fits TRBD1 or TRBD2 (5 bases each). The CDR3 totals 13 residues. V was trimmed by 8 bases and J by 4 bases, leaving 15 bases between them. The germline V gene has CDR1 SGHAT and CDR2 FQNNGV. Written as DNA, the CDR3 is TGTGCCAGCGGACGGGGCCTTCCATACGAGCAGTACTTC. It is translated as CASGRGLPYEQYF.

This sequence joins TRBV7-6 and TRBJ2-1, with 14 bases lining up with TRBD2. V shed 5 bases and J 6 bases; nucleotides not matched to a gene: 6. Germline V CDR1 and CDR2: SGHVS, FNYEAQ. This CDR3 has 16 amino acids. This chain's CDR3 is CASSQGLAGAPNEQFF. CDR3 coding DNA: TGTGCCAGCAGCCAGGGACTAGCGGGGGCCCCCAATGAGCAGTTCTTC. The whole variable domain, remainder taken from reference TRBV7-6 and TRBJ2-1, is GAGVSQSPRYKVTKRGQDVALRCDPISGHVSLYWYRQALGQGPEFLTYFNYEAQQDKSGLPNDRFSAERPEGSISTLTIQRTEQRDSAMYRCASSQGLAGAPNEQFFGPGTRLTVL.

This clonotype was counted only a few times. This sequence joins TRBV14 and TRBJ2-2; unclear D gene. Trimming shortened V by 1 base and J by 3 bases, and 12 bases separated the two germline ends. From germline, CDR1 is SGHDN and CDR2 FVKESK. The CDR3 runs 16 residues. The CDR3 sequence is CASSQGFGKDTGELFF. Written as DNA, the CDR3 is TGTGCCAGCAGCCAAGGTTTTGGCAAGGACACCGGGGAGCTGTTTTTT.

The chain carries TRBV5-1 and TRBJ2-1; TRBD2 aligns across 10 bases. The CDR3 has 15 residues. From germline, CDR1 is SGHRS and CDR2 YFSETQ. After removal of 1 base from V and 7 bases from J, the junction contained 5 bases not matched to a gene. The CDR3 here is CASSLRGLAVNEQFF. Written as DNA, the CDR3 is TGCGCCAGCAGCTTGCGTGGACTAGCGGTTAATGAGCAGTTCTTC. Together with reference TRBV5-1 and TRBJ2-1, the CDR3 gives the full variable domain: KAGVTQTPRYLIKTRGQQVTLSCSPISGHRSVSWYQQTPGQGLQFLFEYFSETQRNKGNFPGRFSGRQFSNSRSEMNVSTLELGDSALYLCASSLRGLAVNEQFFGPGTRLTVL.

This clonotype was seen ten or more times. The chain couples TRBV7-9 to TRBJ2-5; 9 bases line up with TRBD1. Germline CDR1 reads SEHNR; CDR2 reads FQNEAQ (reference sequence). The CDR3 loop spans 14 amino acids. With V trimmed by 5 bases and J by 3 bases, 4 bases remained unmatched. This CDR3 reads CASSLRDREETQYF. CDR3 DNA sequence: TGTGCCAGCAGCCTCCGGGACAGGGAAGAGACCCAGTACTTC. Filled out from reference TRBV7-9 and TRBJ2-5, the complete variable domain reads DTGVSQNPRHKITKRGQNVTFRCDPISEHNRLYWYRQTLGQGPEFLTYFQNEAQLEKSRLLSDRFSAERPKGSFSTLEIQRTEQGDSAMYLCASSLRDREETQYFGPGTRLLVL.

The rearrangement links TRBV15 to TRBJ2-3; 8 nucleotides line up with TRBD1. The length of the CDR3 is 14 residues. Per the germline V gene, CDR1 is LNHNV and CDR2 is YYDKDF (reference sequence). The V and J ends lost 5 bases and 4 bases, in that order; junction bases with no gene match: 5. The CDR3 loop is CATSRGQGPDTQYF. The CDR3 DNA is TGTGCCACCAGCCGAGGACAGGGACCAGATACGCAGTATTTT.

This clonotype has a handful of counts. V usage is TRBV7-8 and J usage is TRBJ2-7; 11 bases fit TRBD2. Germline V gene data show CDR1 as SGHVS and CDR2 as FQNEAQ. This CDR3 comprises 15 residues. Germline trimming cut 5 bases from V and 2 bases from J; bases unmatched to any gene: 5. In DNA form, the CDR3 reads TGTGCCAGCAGCACGACTAGCGGGGCCCCCTACGAGCAGTACTTC. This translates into CASSTTSGAPYEQYF.

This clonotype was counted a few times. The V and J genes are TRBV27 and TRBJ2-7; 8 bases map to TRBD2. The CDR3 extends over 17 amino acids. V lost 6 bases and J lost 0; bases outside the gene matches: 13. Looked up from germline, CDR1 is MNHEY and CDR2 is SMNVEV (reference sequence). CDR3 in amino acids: CASSYAGGGFSSYEQYF. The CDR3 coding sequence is TGTGCCAGCAGCTATGCGGGGGGCGGTTTTAGCTCCTACGAGCAGTACTTC.

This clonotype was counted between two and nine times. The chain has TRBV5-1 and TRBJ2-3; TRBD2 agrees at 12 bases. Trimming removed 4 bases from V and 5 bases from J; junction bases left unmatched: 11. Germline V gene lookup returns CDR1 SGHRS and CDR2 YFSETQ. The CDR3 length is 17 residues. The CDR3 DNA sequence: TGCGCCAGCAGCCCAGAGGCGACTAGCGGGGGTATAGATACGCAGTATTTT. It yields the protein CASSPEATSGGIDTQYF.

The CDR3 spells CASRPRGDPGEQYF. CDR3 nucleotide sequence: TGCGCCAGCAGGCCTCGGGGGGATCCAGGCGAGCAGTACTTC. V and J are TRBV5-1 and TRBJ2-7; 7 bases map to TRBD2. Germline V gene sequence: CDR1 SGHRS, CDR2 YFSETQ. This CDR3 has 14 residues. The J segment lost 6 bases and the V segment lost 5 bases, leaving 11 bases of the junction unmatched.

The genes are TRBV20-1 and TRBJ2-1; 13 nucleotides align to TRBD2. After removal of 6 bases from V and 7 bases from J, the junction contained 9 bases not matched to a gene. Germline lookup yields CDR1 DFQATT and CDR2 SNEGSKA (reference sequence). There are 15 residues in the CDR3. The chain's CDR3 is CSAPVRTSGGNEQFF. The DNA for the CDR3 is TGCAGTGCCCCTGTTCGGACTAGCGGGGGAAATGAGCAGTTCTTC.

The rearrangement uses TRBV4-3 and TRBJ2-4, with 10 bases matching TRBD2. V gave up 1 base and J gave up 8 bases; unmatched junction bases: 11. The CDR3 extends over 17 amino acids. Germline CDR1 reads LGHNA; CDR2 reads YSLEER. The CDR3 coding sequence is TGCGCCAGCAGCCAAGGACTTATAAGCGGGGGGGTGGACATTCAGTACTTC. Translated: CASSQGLISGGVDIQYF.

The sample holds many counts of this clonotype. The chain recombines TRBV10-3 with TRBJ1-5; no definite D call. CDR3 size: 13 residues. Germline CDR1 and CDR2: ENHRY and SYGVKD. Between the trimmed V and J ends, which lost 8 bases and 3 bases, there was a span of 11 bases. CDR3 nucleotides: TGTGCCATCCGAGATCGTTACAATCAGCCCCAGCATTTT. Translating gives CAIRDRYNQPQHF.

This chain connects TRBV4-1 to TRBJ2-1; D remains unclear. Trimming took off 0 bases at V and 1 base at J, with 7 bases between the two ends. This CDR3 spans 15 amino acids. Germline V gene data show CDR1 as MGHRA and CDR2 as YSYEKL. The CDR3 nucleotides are TGCGCCAGCAGCCAAGATCTTCCTTCCTACAATGAGCAGTTCTTC. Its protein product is CASSQDLPSYNEQFF.

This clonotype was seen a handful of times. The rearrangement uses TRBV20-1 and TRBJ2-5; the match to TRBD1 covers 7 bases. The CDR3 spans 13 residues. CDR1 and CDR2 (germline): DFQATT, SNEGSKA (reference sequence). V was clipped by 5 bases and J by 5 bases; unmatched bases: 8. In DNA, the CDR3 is TGCAGTGCTTCCGGGACAGCTGGGGAGACCCAGTACTTC. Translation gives CSASGTAGETQYF.

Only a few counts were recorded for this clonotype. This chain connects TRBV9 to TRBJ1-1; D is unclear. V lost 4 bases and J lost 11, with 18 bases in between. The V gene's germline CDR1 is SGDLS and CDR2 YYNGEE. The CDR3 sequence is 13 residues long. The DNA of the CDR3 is TGTGCCAGCAGCCCAGGTAGCGCCGCGGAGGCTTTCTTT. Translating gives CASSPGSAAEAFF.

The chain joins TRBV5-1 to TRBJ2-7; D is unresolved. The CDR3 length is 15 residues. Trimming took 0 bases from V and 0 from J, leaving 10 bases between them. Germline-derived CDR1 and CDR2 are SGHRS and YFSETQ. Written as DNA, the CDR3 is TGCGCCAGCAGCTTGGCCAGGATTTGCTCCTACGAGCAGTACGTC. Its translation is CASSLARICSYEQYV.

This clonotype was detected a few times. The CDR3, as DNA: TGCGCCAGCAGCCAAGGACAGGCGAATTCACCCCTCCACTTT. The encoded protein is CASSQGQANSPLHF. The rearrangement joins TRBV4-1 to TRBJ1-6; tentative D call: TRBD1 (6 bases). The CDR3 has 14 amino acids. Germline V gives CDR1 MGHRA, CDR2 YSYEKL. V was cut by 1 base and J by 7 bases, with 8 bases left in between.

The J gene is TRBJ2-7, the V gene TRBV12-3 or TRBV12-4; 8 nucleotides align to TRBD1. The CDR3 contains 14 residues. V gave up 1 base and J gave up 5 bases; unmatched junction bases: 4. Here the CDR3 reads CASSLGQGRDEQYF. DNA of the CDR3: TGTGCCAGCAGTTTAGGACAGGGGCGGGACGAGCAGTACTTC.

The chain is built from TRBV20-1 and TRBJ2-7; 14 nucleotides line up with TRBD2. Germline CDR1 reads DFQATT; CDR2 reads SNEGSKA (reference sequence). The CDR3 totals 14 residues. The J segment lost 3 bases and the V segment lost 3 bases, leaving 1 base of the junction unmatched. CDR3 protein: CSASGLAGGYEQYF. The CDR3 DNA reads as TGCAGTGCTAGCGGACTAGCGGGGGGCTACGAGCAGTACTTC.

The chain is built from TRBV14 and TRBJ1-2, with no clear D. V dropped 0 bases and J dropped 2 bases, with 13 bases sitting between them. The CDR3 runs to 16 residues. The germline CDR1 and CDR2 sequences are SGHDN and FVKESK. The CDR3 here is CASSQDAGGQNYGYTF. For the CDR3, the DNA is TGTGCCAGCAGCCAAGATGCGGGAGGTCAGAACTATGGCTACACCTTC.

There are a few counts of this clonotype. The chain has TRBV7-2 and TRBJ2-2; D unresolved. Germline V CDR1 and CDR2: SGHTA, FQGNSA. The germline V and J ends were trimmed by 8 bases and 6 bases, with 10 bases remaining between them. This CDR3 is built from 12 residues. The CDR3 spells CASQLPPGELFF. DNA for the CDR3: TGTGCCAGCCAACTCCCCCCCGGGGAGCTGTTTTTT.

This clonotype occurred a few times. The CDR3: CASSPVEGSYEQYF. As DNA, the CDR3 is TGTGCCAGCAGTCCCGTGGAGGGGTCCTACGAGCAGTACTTC. V usage is TRBV12-3 or TRBV12-4 and J usage is TRBJ2-7; TRBD2 might be the D (6 bases). V dropped 5 bases and J dropped 1 base, with 12 bases sitting between them. This CDR3 is built from 14 residues.

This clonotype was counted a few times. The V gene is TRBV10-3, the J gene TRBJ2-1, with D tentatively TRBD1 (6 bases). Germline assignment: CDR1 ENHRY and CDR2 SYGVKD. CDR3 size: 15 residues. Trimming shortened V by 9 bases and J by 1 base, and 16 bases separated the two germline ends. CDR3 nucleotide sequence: TGTGCCATTAAAACAGGGAAAGGTTCCTACAATGAGCAGTTCTTC. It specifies CAIKTGKGSYNEQFF.

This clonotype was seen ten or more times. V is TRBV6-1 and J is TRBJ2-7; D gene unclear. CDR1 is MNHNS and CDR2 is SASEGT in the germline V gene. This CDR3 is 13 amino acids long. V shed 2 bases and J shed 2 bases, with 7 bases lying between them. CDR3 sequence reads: CASSEMHPYEQYF. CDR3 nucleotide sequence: TGTGCCAGCAGTGAAATGCACCCCTACGAGCAGTACTTC.

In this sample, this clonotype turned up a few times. This chain's CDR3 is CASSQEGATTYSSPETQYF. The DNA of the CDR3 is TGCGCCAGCAGCCAAGAAGGGGCGACTACCTACTCTTCCCCAGAGACCCAGTACTTC. The V gene is TRBV4-1, the J gene TRBJ2-5; D possibly uses TRBD1 or TRBD2 (5 bases each). Germline V gene sequence: CDR1 MGHRA, CDR2 YSYEKL. V was pared by 0 bases and J by 4 bases, with 24 bases between. The CDR3 consists of 19 residues.

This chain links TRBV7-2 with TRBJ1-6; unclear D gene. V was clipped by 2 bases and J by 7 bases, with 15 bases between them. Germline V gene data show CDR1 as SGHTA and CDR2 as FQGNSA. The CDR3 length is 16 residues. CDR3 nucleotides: TGTGCCAGCAGCTTATGGAGACGGGGTGAAAATTCACCCCTCCACTTT. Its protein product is CASSLWRRGENSPLHF.

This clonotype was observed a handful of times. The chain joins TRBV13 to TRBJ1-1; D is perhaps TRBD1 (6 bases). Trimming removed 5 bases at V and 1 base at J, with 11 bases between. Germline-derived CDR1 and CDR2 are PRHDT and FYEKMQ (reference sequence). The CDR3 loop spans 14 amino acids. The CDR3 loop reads CASSAGGGNTEAFF. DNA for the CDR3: TGTGCCAGCAGCGCGGGGGGCGGGAACACTGAAGCTTTCTTT.